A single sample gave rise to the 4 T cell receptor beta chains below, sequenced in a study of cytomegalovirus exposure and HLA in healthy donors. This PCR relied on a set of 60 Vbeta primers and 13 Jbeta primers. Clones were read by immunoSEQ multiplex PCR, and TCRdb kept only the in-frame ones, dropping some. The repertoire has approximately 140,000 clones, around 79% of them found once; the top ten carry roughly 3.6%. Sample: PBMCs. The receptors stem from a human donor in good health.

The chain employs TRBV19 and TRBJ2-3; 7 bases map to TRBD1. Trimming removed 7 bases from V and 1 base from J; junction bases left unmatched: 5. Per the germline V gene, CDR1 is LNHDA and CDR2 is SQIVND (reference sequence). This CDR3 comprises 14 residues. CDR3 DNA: TGTGCCAGTACTCGGGACAGAGGCACAGATACGCAGTATTTT. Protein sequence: CASTRDRGTDTQYF. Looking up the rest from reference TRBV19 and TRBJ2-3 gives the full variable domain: DGGITQSPKYLFRKEGQNVTLSCEQNLNHDAMYWYRQDPGQGLRLIYYSQIVNDFQKGDIAEGYSVSREKKESFPLTVTSAQKNPTAFYLCASTRDRGTDTQYFGPGTRLTVL.

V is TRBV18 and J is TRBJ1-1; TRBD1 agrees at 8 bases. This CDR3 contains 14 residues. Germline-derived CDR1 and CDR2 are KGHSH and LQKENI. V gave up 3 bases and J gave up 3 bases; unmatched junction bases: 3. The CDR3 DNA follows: TGTGCCAGCTCACCCCTACAGGGGGACACTGAAGCTTTCTTT. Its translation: CASSPLQGDTEAFF.

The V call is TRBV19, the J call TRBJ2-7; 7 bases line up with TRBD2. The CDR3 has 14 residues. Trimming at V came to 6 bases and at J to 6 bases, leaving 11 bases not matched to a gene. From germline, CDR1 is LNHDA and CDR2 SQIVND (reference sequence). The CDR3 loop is CASSASGTWGEQYF. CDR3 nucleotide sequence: TGTGCCAGTAGCGCTAGCGGAACATGGGGCGAGCAGTACTTC. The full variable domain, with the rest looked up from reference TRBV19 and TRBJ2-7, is DGGITQSPKYLFRKEGQNVTLSCEQNLNHDAMYWYRQDPGQGLRLIYYSQIVNDFQKGDIAEGYSVSREKKESFPLTVTSAQKNPTAFYLCASSASGTWGEQYFGPGTRLTVT.

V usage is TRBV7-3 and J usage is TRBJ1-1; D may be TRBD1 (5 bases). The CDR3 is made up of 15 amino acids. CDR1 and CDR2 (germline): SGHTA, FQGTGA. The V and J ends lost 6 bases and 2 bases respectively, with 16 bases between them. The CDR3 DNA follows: TGTGCCAGCAGGCCCGCCGGGGGGGTAAACACTGAAGCTTTCTTT. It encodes CASRPAGGVNTEAFF. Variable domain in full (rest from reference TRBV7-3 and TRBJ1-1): GAGVSQTPSNKVTEKGKYVELRCDPISGHTALYWYRQSLGQGPEFLIYFQGTGAADDSGLPNDRFFAVRPEGSVSTLKIQRTERGDSAVYLCASRPAGGVNTEAFFGQGTRLTVV.